The 23 T cell receptor beta chains listed next were all sequenced from one sample in a study of cytomegalovirus exposure and HLA in healthy donors. PCR involved 60 Vbeta and 13 Jbeta primers. Method: immunoSEQ multiplex PCR; TCRdb's copy keeps in-frame clones and lacks some. Among 100,000 to 150,000 clones listed, about 68% were seen once. The sequenced sample was PBMCs. These receptors originate from a man aged 40-49 years in good health and CMV-seropositive.

J is TRBJ1-3 and V is TRBV5-1, with a weak D call TRBD1 (5 bases). Trimming removed 5 bases at V and 0 bases at J, with 9 bases between. This CDR3 has 14 amino acids. The V gene's germline CDR1 is SGHRS and CDR2 YFSETQ. As DNA, the CDR3 is TGCGCCAGCAGTCAGGGAAGCTCTGGAAACACCATATATTTT. Protein: CASSQGSSGNTIYF.

The chain is built from TRBV2 and TRBJ2-6; TRBD1 aligns across 8 bases. The CDR3 has 16 residues. Per the germline V gene, CDR1 is SNHLY and CDR2 is FYNNEI. V lost 3 bases and J lost 2; bases outside the gene matches: 3. The CDR3 region is CASSETGVAGANVLTF. CDR3 bases: TGTGCCAGCAGTGAGACAGGGGTGGCTGGGGCCAACGTCCTGACTTTC.

The chain carries TRBV6-1 and TRBJ1-2; tentatively, D is TRBD1 (6 bases). Between the trimmed V and J ends, which lost 5 bases and 8 bases, there was a span of 12 bases. Germline CDR1 MNHNS, CDR2 SASEGT. This CDR3 contains 12 residues. CDR3 loop: CASSPDGQGYTF. The CDR3 DNA reads TGTGCCAGCAGTCCCGACGGACAGGGCTACACCTTC.

The chain recombines TRBV19 with TRBJ2-2, with 7 bases identical to TRBD2. The CDR3 spans 14 residues. Trimming removed 6 bases from V and 8 bases from J; junction bases left unmatched: 9. From germline, CDR1 is LNHDA and CDR2 SQIVND (reference sequence). CDR3 in amino acids: CASSITGGGGELFF. The CDR3 DNA reads as TGTGCCAGTAGCATCACGGGGGGAGGGGGGGAGCTGTTTTTT.

The rearrangement links TRBV7-8 to TRBJ1-4, with 8 positions matching TRBD1. Per germline, CDR1 SGHVS and CDR2 FQNEAQ. V shed 1 base and J 1 base; nucleotides not matched to a gene: 8. CDR3 size: 18 residues. Written as DNA, the CDR3 is TGTGCCAGCAGCTTAGTGTGGGCAGGGGGCGTAACTAATGAAAAACTGTTTTTT. Protein sequence: CASSLVWAGGVTNEKLFF.

The rearrangement links TRBV9 to TRBJ2-2; D is ambiguous. Germline assignment: CDR1 SGDLS and CDR2 YYNGEE. V lost 1 base and J 8 bases, leaving 9 bases between the germline ends. The CDR3 extends over 13 amino acids. The CDR3 here is CASSVTDGGELFF. CDR3 bases: TGTGCCAGCAGCGTAACAGATGGGGGGGAGCTGTTTTTT.

The gene calls are TRBV5-1 and TRBJ2-5; 7 nucleotides agree with TRBD1. The DNA end lines up better with TRBJ2-7; the J call may be wrong. The CDR3 is made up of 15 amino acids. The germline V gene has CDR1 SGHRS and CDR2 YFSETQ. The CDR3 nucleotides are TGCGCCAGCAGCTTAGACACAGGGGTCCTGGGCGAGCAGTACTTC. Protein product: CASSLDTGVLGEQYF.

The chain joins TRBV2 to TRBJ2-3; 12 bases align to TRBD2. CDR3 length: 16 amino acids. Germline V gene sequence: CDR1 SNHLY, CDR2 FYNNEI. V shed 6 bases, J shed 4 bases, and the junction held 8 bases outside the gene matches. CDR3 bases: TGTGCCAGCAGGCCTACTAGCGGGAGGCCGGCAGATACGCAGTATTTT. Translating gives CASRPTSGRPADTQYF. Full variable domain (outside the CDR3, taken from reference TRBV2 and TRBJ2-3): EPEVTQTPSHQVTQMGQEVILRCVPISNHLYFYWYRQILGQKVEFLVSFYNNEISEKSEIFDDQFSVERPDGSNFTLKIRSTKLEDSAMYFCASRPTSGRPADTQYFGPGTRLTVL.

The chain joins TRBV18 to TRBJ2-3, with 10 bases matching TRBD2. The CDR3 runs to 16 residues. V was clipped by 3 bases and J by 1 base; unmatched bases: 4. Germline-derived CDR1 and CDR2 are KGHSH and LQKENI. The CDR3 DNA reads as TGTGCCAGCTCACCTTTCGGGACTAGCGGCACAGATACGCAGTATTTT. It encodes CASSPFGTSGTDTQYF.

The chain employs TRBV13 and TRBJ2-4; 7 positions agree with TRBD2. V lost 5 bases to trimming and J lost 2 bases; unmatched junction nucleotides: 9. CDR1 and CDR2 (germline): PRHDT, FYEKMQ (reference sequence). The length of the CDR3 is 16 residues. This chain's CDR3 is CASSLQGGLTKNIQYF. DNA for the CDR3: TGTGCCAGCAGCCTTCAGGGAGGGCTTACCAAAAACATTCAGTACTTC.

The chain uses TRBV10-3 and TRBJ2-3; 8 nucleotides align to TRBD2. Germline CDR1 ENHRY, CDR2 SYGVKD. Trimming removed 1 base from V and 5 bases from J; junction bases left unmatched: 2. There are 14 residues in the CDR3. The CDR3 bases are TGTGCCATCAGTGAGTACCGGGGGGGAGATACGCAGTATTTT. Amino acids: CAISEYRGGDTQYF.

The J gene is TRBJ1-3, the V gene TRBV5-1, with D perhaps TRBD1 (5 bases). CDR3 length: 17 residues. V was pared by 0 bases and J by 2 bases, with 15 bases between. Germline V gene lookup returns CDR1 SGHRS and CDR2 YFSETQ. The CDR3 protein is CASSLDRQGLAGNTIYF. CDR3 sequence (DNA): TGCGCCAGCAGCTTGGACCGGCAGGGACTCGCTGGAAACACCATATATTTT.

The chain joins TRBV7-9 to TRBJ1-2, with 8 nucleotides matching TRBD1. V shed 5 bases, J shed 6 bases, and the junction held 8 bases outside the gene matches. Germline CDR1 SEHNR, CDR2 FQNEAQ (reference sequence). CDR3 length equals 14 residues. Here the CDR3 DNA reads TGTGCCAGCAGCCCAATAGACAGGGGAGATGGCTACACCTTC. Amino acids: CASSPIDRGDGYTF.

The chain has TRBV6-1 and TRBJ2-3, with 10 positions matching TRBD2. After removal of 6 bases from V and 3 bases from J, the junction contained 6 bases not matched to a gene. Germline-derived CDR1 and CDR2 are MNHNS and SASEGT. The CDR3 totals 15 residues. CDR3: CASSDTSGETDTQYF. The CDR3 DNA sequence: TGTGCCAGCAGCGATACTAGCGGGGAAACAGATACGCAGTATTTT.

This chain connects TRBV15 to TRBJ2-1; TRBD2 is a possible D gene (5 bases). V lost 0 bases and J 3 bases, leaving 18 bases between the germline ends. The germline V gene encodes CDR1 LNHNV and CDR2 YYDKDF (reference sequence). This CDR3 has 18 residues. Here the CDR3 DNA reads TGTGCCACCAGCAGAGATGATCCCCAGCGGCGTTACTACAATGAGCAGTTCTTC. This codes for CATSRDDPQRRYYNEQFF.

In its sample, this clone was seen a few times. The chain has TRBV2 and TRBJ2-3; 9 nucleotides agree with TRBD1. CDR3 size: 17 residues. V was clipped by 5 bases and J by 3 bases; unmatched bases: 12. In germline, CDR1 is SNHLY, CDR2 FYNNEI. CDR3 sequence reads: CASSHPTGQGVTDTQYF. CDR3 coding DNA: TGTGCCAGCAGTCACCCGACGGGACAGGGCGTAACAGATACGCAGTATTTT.

This chain joins TRBV18 and TRBJ1-2; D gene unclear. There are 13 residues in the CDR3. From germline, CDR1 is KGHSH and CDR2 LQKENI. V lost 5 bases to trimming and J lost 8 bases, with 15 bases between them. The CDR3 reads CASSAARDRGYTF. CDR3 nucleotides: TGTGCCAGCTCAGCTGCGAGGGATCGGGGCTACACCTTC.

V gene TRBV19 combines with J gene TRBJ1-2; a possible D gene is TRBD1 (6 bases). Per the germline V gene, CDR1 is LNHDA and CDR2 is SQIVND (reference sequence). V lost 6 bases and J lost 8, with 10 bases in between. The CDR3 extends over 11 amino acids. CDR3 bases: TGTGCCAGTAGAACAGGGAGCGGCTACACCTTC. Residues: CASRTGSGYTF. The full variable domain, with the rest looked up from reference TRBV19 and TRBJ1-2, is DGGITQSPKYLFRKEGQNVTLSCEQNLNHDAMYWYRQDPGQGLRLIYYSQIVNDFQKGDIAEGYSVSREKKESFPLTVTSAQKNPTAFYLCASRTGSGYTFGSGTRLTVV.

This clone was detected only once. V gene TRBV19 combines with J gene TRBJ1-2; D is unresolved. The CDR3 has 16 amino acids. Germline assignment: CDR1 LNHDA and CDR2 SQIVND (reference sequence). V gave up 4 bases and J gave up 6 bases, with 21 bases separating them. The CDR3 sequence: CASSTYAGVQSDGYTF. The CDR3 coding sequence is TGTGCCAGTAGTACTTACGCCGGAGTCCAGAGTGATGGCTACACCTTC.

With regard to this clone: Other nucleotide sequences from this sample produce the same CDR3. The rearrangement uses TRBV29-1 and TRBJ2-7; the D is unclear. From germline, CDR1 is SQVTM and CDR2 ANQGSEA. V lost 6 bases, J lost 4 bases, and 13 bases lay in between. CDR3 length: 12 residues. The CDR3 region has the DNA TGCAGCGTGACCTCTAGTAGTTACGAGCAGTACTTC. Translated, it gives CSVTSSSYEQYF.

CDR3 sequence: CASSLAGDGEQYF. The CDR3 region has the DNA TGTGCCAGCAGCTTGGCAGGGGATGGCGAGCAGTACTTC. V usage is TRBV5-4 and J usage is TRBJ2-7, with a possible D match to TRBD1 (6 bases). With 0 bases removed from V and 6 bases from J, the gap between germline ends came to 10 bases. The V gene's germline CDR1 is SGHNT and CDR2 YYREEE (reference sequence). The CDR3 consists of 13 residues.

This chain connects TRBV5-1 to TRBJ1-2; TRBD1 agrees at 10 bases. With 0 bases clipped from V and 6 bases from J, the junction kept 14 bases outside the gene matches. Germline V gene lookup returns CDR1 SGHRS and CDR2 YFSETQ. This CDR3 is built from 18 residues. CDR3 nucleotides: TGCGCCAGCAGCTTGGGTTATAGTGGGGACAGGGGATCGCATGGCTACACCTTC. It yields the protein CASSLGYSGDRGSHGYTF.

This clone was observed a few times. J is TRBJ1-5 and V is TRBV6-1, with 7 nucleotides matching TRBD1. CDR3 length: 15 amino acids. Germline assignment: CDR1 MNHNS and CDR2 SASEGT. The trim removed 1 base at V and 4 bases at J, leaving 4 bases unmatched. In nucleotides, the CDR3 is TGTGCCAGCAGTGAAGGACAGGGCCAAAATCAGCCCCAGCATTTT. This codes for CASSEGQGQNQPQHF.